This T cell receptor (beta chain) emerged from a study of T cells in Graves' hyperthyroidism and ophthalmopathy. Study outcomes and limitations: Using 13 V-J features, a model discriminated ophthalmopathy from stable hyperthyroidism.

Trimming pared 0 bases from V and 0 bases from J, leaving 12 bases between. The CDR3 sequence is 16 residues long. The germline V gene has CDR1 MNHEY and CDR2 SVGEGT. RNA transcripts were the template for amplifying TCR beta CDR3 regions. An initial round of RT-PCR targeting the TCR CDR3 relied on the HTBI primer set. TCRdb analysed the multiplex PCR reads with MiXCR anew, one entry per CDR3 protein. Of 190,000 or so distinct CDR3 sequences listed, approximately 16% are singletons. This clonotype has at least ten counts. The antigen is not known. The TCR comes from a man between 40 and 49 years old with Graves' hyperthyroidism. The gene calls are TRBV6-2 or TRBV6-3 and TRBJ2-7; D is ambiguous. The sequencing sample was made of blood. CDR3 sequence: CASSYSADRISYEQYF. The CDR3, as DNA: TGTGCCAGCAGTTACTCAGCCGACCGAATCTCCTACGAGCAGTACTTC.